The rows below give T cell receptor beta chains drawn from one sample of a study of blood T cell repertoires in COVID-19. Data came from immunoSEQ multiplex PCR; TCRdb stores just in-frame clones and leaves some out. Found here are about 130,000 clones, approximately 88% of them singletons; the top ten hold 10%. Sample: peripheral blood. Receptors originate from a man aged 50-59 years with acute or convalescent COVID-19. Each CDR3 is given without its conserved first and last residue.

>TRBV28|TRBJ2-3
ASSLFRDTDTQY
>TRBV6-5|TRBJ1-2
ASSPQGNYGYT
>TRBV5-1|TRBJ2-2
ASSLPTSGGAGELF
>TRBV2|TRBJ1-5
ASSVEGAYQPQH
>TRBV10-1|TRBJ1-6
ASSESRAGGNSPLH
>TRBV9|TRBJ1-6
ASSVEAQNSPLH
>TRBV6-6|TRBJ2-6
ASSPDIRTESSGANVLT
>TRBV6-5|TRBJ1-2
ASSWTFPGQGFGYT
>TRBV2|TRBJ1-5
ASSGTGTGTQPQH
>TRBV11-2|TRBJ2-3
ASSLGLAGVTDTQY
>TRBV4-1|TRBJ2-5
ASSQAPGGPQETQY
>TRBV5-1|TRBJ1-6
ASSLETRNNSPLH
>TRBV27|TRBJ2-5
ASSRMDGRGETQY
>TRBV18|TRBJ2-6
ASSRTGGAGANVLT
>TRBV6-5|TRBJ1-6
ASSYWTGANSPLH
>TRBV10-3|TRBJ2-5
AISESKTEETQY
>TRBV19|TRBJ1-1
ASSFSPGQGANTEAF